By frequency in the sample, the clone carrying this T cell receptor (beta chain) is medium-sized. The data belong to a study of OX40 agonist ivuxolimab in advanced cancers. As for the study in general: Age averaged 60 years (range roughly 23 to 85), and 82.7% were male.

Samples of blood were obtained at baseline, on cycle 4 day 1, and on cycle 7 day 1. Profiled with immunoSEQ multiplex PCR; TCRdb holds only in-frame clones, not every one. In the table there are tens of thousands of clones, around 84% of which are singletons. Germline-derived CDR1 and CDR2 are SEHNR and FQNEAQ (reference sequence). The CDR3 covers 13 residues. Trimming pared 2 bases from V and 6 bases from J, leaving 10 bases between. V and J are TRBV7-9 and TRBJ1-2; D remains unclear. This material consisted of CD4+ or CD8+ T cells sorted from blood, taken in a trial of the OX40 agonist ivuxolimab. This TCR derives from an adult with an advanced solid tumor such as melanoma, head and neck, liver or kidney cancer. The CDR3 DNA sequence: TGTGCCAGCAGCTTAAGGGAGAGTGATGGCTACACCTTC. Protein sequence: CASSLRESDGYTF.